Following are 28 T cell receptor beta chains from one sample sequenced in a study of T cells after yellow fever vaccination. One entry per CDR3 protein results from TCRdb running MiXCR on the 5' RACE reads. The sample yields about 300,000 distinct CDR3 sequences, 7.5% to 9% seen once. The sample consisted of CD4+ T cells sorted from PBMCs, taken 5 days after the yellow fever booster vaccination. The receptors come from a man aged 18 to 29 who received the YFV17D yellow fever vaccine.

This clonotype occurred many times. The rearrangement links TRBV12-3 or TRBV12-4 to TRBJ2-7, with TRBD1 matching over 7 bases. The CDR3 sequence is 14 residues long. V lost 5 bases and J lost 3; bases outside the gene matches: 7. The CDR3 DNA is TGTGCCAGCAGTCCACAGGGGTATAGCTACGAGCAGTACTTC. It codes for CASSPQGYSYEQYF.

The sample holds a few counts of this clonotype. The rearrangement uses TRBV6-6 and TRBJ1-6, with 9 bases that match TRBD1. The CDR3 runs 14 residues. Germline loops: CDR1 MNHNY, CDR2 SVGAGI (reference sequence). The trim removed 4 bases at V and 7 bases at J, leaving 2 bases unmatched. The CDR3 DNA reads TGTGCCAGCAGTTGGACAGGGGAGAATTCACCCCTCCACTTT. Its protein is CASSWTGENSPLHF.

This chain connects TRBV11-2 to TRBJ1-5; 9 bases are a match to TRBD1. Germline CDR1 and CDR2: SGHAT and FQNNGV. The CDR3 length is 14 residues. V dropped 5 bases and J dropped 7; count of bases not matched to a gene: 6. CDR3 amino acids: CASSPDRGIQPQHF. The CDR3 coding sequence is TGTGCCAGCAGCCCCGACAGGGGGATCCAGCCCCAGCATTTT.

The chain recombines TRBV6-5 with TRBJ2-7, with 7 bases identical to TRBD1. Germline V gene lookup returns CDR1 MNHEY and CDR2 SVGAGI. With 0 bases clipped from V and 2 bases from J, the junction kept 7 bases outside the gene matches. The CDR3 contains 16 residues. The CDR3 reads CASSYSTQGVPYEQYF. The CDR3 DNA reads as TGTGCCAGCAGTTACTCGACGCAGGGGGTGCCCTACGAGCAGTACTTC.

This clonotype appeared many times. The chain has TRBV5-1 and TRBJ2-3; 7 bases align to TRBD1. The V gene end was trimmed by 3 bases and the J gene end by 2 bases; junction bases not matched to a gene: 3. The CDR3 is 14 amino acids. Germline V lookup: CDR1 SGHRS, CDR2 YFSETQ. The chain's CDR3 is CASSSGTATDTQYF. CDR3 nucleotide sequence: TGCGCCAGCAGCTCAGGGACAGCCACAGATACGCAGTATTTT.

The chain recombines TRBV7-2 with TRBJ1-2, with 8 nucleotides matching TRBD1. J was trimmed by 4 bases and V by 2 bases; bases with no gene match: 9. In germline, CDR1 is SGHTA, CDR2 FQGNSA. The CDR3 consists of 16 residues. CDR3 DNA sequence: TGTGCCAGCAGCTTATCCGGGAACAGGGGGGGCTATGGCTACACCTTC. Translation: CASSLSGNRGGYGYTF.

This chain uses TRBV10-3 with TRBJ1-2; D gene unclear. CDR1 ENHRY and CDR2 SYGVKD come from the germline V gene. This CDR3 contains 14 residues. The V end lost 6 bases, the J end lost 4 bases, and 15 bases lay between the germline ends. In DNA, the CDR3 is TGTGCCATCAGAGGAGACGTGCGGGTCTATGGCTACACCTTC. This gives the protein CAIRGDVRVYGYTF.

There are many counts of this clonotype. The CDR3 reads CASSLSLAGAYNEQFF. CDR3 coding DNA: TGTGCCAGCAGCTTAAGCCTAGCGGGGGCCTACAATGAGCAGTTCTTC. The rearrangement links TRBV7-9 to TRBJ2-1, with 10 positions matching TRBD2. The CDR3 totals 16 residues. The V gene's germline CDR1 is SEHNR and CDR2 FQNEAQ (reference sequence). With V trimmed by 2 bases and J by 2 bases, 3 bases remained unmatched.

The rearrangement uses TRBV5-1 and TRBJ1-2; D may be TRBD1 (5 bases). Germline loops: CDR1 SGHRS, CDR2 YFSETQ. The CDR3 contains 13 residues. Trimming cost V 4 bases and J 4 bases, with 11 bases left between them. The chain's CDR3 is CASSGGGSYGYTF. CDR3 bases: TGCGCCAGCAGCGGCGGGGGGAGCTATGGCTACACCTTC.

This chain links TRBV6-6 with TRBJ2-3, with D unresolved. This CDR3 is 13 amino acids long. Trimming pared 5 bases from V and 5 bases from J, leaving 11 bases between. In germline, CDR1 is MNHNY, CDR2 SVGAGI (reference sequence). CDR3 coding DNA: TGTGCCAGCAGTCCCATCAATCGAGATACGCAGTATTTT. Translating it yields CASSPINRDTQYF.

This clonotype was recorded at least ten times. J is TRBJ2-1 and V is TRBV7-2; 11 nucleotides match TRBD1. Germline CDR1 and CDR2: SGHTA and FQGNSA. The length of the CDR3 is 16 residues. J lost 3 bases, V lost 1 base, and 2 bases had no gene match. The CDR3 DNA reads TGTGCCAGCAGCTTAGTTGGGACAGGGGGCTACAATGAGCAGTTCTTC. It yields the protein CASSLVGTGGYNEQFF. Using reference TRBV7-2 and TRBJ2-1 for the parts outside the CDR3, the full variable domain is GAGVSQSPSNKVTEKGKDVELRCDPISGHTALYWYRQSLGQGLEFLIYFQGNSAPDKSGLPSDRFSAERTGGSVSTLTIQRTQQEDSAVYLCASSLVGTGGYNEQFFGPGTRLTVL.

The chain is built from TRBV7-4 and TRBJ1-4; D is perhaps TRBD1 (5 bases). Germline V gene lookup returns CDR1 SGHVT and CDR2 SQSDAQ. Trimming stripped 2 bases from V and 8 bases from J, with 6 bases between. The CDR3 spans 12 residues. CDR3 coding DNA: TGTGCCAGCAGCTTAAGACAGGAAAAACTGTTTTTT. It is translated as CASSLRQEKLFF.

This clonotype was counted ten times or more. CDR3 coding DNA: TGTGCCAGCACCCCGGGGGAAAAAGGGGAAAAACTGTTTTTT. Translation gives CASTPGEKGEKLFF. The chain links TRBV6-5 to TRBJ1-4; TRBD1 might be the D (5 bases). V dropped 7 bases and J dropped 8 bases, with 17 bases sitting between them. CDR3 length: 14 amino acids. Per the germline V gene, CDR1 is MNHEY and CDR2 is SVGAGI.

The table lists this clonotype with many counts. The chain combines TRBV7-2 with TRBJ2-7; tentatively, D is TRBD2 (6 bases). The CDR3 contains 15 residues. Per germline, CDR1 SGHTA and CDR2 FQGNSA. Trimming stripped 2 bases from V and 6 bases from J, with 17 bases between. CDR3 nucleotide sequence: TGTGCCAGCAGCTTAAATGGTCTCGGGAGCGGCGAGCAGTACTTC. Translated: CASSLNGLGSGEQYF.

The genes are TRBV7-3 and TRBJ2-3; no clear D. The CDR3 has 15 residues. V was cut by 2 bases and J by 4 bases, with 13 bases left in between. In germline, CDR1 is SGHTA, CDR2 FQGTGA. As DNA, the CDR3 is TGTGCCAGCAGCTTACGGTGGGCCGAGGCAGATACGCAGTATTTT. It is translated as CASSLRWAEADTQYF. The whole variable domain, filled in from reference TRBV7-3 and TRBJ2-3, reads GAGVSQTPSNKVTEKGKYVELRCDPISGHTALYWYRQSLGQGPEFLIYFQGTGAADDSGLPNDRFFAVRPEGSVSTLKIQRTERGDSAVYLCASSLRWAEADTQYFGPGTRLTVL.

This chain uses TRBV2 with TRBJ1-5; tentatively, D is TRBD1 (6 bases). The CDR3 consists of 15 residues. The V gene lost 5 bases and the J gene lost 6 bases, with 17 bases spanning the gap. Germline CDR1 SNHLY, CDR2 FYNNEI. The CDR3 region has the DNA TGTGCCAGCAGTAAACAGGGTTTTTTGGGTCAGCCCCAGCATTTT. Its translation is CASSKQGFLGQPQHF.

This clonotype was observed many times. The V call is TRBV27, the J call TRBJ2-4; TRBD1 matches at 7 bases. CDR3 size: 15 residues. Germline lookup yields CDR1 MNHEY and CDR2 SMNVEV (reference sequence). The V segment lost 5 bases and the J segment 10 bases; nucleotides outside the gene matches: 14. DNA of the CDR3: TGTGCCAGCAGTCCCCGCGCAGGGGGAAGGGGTATTCAGTACTTC. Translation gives CASSPRAGGRGIQYF.

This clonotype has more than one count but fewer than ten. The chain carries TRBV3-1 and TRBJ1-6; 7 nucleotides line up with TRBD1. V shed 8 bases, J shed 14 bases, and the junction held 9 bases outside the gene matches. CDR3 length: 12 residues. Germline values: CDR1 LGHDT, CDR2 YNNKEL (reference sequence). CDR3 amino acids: CASGTAGEALHF. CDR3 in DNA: TGTGCCAGCGGGACAGCGGGTGAGGCCCTCCACTTT.

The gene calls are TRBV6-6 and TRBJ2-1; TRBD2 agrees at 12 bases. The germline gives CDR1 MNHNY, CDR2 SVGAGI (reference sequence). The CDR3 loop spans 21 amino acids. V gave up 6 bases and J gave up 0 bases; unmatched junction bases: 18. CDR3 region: CASSRDLASGGARSSYNEQFF. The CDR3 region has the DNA TGTGCCAGCAGCAGAGACCTCGCTAGCGGGGGGGCTCGATCCTCCTACAATGAGCAGTTCTTC.

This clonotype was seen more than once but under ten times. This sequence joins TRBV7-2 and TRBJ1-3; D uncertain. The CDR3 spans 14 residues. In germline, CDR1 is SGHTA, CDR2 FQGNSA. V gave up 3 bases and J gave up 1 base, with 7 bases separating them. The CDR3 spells CASSFSGSGNTIYF. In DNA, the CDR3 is TGTGCCAGCAGCTTCTCCGGTTCTGGAAACACCATATATTTT.

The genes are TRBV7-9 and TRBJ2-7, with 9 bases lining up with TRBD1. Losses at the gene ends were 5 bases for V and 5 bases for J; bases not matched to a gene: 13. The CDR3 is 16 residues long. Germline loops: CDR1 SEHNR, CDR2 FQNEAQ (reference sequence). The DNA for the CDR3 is TGTGCCAGCAGCCTGGGGACAGGGTCAATTCGGAACGAGCAGTACTTC. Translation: CASSLGTGSIRNEQYF.

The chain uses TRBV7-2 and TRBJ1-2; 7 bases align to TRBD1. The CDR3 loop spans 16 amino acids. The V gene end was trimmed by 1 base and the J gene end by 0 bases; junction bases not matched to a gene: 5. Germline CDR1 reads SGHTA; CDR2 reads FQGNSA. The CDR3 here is CASSLGGQLPNYGYTF. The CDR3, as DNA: TGTGCCAGCAGCTTAGGGGGACAGCTTCCTAACTATGGCTACACCTTC. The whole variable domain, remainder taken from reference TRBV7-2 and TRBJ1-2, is GAGVSQSPSNKVTEKGKDVELRCDPISGHTALYWYRQSLGQGLEFLIYFQGNSAPDKSGLPSDRFSAERTGGSVSTLTIQRTQQEDSAVYLCASSLGGQLPNYGYTFGSGTRLTVV.

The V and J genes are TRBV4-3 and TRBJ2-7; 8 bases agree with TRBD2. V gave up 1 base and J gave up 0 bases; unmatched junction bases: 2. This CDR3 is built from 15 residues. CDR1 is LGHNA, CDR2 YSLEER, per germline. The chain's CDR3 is CASSQGAGDSYEQYF. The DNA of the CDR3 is TGCGCCAGCAGCCAAGGAGCGGGGGACTCCTACGAGCAGTACTTC.

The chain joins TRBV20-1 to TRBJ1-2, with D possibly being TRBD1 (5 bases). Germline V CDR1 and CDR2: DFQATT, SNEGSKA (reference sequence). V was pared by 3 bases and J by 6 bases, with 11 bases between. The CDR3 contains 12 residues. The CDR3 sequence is CSARAGLDGYTF. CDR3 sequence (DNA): TGCAGTGCTAGGGCAGGGTTAGATGGCTACACCTTC.

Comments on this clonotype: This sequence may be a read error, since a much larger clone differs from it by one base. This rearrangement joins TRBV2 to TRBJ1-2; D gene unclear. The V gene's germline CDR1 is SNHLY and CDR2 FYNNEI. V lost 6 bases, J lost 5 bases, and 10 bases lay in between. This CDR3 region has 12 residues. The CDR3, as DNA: TGTGCCAGCAGGTCGGTATCTTATGGCTACACCTTC. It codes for CASRSVSYGYTF.

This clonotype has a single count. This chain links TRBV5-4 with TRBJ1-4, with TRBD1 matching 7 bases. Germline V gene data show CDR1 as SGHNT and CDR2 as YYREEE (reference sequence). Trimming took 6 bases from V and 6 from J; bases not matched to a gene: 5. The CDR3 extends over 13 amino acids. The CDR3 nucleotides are TGTGCCAGCACAGCCAGGGGGGATGAAAAACTGTTTTTT. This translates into CASTARGDEKLFF.

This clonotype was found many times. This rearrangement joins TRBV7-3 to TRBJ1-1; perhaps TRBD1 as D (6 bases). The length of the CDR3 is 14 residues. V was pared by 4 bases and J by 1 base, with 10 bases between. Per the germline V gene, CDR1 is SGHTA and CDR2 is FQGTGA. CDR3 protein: CASSSGTPNTEAFF. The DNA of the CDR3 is TGTGCCAGCAGCTCCGGGACACCGAACACTGAAGCTTTCTTT.

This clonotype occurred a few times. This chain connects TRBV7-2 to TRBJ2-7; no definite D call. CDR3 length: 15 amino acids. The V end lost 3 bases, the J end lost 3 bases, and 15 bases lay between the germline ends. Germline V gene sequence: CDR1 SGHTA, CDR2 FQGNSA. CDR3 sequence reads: CASSFMAVGYYEQYV. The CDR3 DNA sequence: TGTGCCAGCAGCTTCATGGCAGTAGGATACTACGAGCAGTACGTC.